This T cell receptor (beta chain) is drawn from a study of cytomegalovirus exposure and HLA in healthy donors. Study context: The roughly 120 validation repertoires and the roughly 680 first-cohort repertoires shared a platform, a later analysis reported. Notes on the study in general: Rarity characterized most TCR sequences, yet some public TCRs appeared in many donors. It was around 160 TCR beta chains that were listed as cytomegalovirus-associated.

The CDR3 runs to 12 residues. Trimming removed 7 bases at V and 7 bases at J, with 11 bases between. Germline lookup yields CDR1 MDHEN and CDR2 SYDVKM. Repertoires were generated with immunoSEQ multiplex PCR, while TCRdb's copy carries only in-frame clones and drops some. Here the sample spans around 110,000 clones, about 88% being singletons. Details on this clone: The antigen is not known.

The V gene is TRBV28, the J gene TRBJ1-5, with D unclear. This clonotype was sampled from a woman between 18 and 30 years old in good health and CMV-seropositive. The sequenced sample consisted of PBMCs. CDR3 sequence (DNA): TGTGCCAGCAATTCGAGGGAGCAGCCCCAGCATTTT. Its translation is CASNSREQPQHF.